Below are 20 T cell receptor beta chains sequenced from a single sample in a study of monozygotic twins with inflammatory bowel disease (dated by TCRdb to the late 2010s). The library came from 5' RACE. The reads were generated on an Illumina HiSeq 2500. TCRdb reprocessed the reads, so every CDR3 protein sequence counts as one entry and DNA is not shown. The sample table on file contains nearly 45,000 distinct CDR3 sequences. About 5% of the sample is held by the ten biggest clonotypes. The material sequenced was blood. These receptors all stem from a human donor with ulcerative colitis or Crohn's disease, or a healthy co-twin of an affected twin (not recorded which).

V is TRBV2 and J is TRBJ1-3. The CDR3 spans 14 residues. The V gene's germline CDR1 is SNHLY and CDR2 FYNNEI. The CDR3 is CASNTVSSGNTIYF.

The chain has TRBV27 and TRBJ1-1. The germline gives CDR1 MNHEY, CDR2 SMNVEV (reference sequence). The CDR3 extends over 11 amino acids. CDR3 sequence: CASTFPTEAFF.

CDR3 protein: CASSVGDAGLRYGYTF. The chain couples TRBV9 to TRBJ1-2. There are 16 residues in the CDR3. The germline V gene has CDR1 SGDLS and CDR2 YYNGEE.

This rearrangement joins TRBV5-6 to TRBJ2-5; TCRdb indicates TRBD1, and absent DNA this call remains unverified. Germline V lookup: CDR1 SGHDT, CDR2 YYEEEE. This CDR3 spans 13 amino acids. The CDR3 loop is CASSPDRVETQYF.

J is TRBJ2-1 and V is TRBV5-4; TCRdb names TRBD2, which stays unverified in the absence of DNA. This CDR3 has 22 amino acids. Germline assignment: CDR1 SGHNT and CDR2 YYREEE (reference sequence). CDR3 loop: CASSLASPSGRVFGASYNEQFF. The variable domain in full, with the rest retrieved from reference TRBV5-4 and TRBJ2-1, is ETGVTQSPTHLIKTRGQQVTLRCSSQSGHNTVSWYQQALGQGPQFIFQYYREEENGRGNFPPRFSGLQFPNYSSELNVNALELDDSALYLCASSLASPSGRVFGASYNEQFFGPGTRLTVL.

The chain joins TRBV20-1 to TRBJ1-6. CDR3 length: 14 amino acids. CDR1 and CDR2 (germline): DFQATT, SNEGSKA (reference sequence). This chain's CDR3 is CSARQQRDNSPLHF.

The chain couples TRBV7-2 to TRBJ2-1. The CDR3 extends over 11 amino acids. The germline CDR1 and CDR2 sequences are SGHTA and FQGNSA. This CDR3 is CASSIGVEQFF.

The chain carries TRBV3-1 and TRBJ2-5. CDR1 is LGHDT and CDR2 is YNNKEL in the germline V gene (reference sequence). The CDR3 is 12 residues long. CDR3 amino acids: CASSQVQETQYF.

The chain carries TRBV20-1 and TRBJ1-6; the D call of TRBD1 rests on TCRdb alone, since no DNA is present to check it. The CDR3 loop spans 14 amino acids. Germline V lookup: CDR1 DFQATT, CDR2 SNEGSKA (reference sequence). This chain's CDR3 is CSAIRDTAGSPLHF.

The CDR3 protein is CASSDRGSSANTGELFF. The chain joins TRBV10-2 to TRBJ2-2. The V gene's germline CDR1 is WSHSY and CDR2 SAAADI. There are 17 residues in the CDR3.

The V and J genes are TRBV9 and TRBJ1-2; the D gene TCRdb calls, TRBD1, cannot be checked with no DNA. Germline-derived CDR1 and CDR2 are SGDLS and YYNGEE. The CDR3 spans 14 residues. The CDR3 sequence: CASSVTGGDYGYTF.

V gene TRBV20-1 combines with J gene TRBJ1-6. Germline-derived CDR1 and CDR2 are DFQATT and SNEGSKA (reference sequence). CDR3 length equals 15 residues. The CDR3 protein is CSARGGSSYNSPLHF.

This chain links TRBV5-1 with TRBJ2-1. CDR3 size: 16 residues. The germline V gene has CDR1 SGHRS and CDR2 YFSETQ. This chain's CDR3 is CASSLDGHISYNEQFF.

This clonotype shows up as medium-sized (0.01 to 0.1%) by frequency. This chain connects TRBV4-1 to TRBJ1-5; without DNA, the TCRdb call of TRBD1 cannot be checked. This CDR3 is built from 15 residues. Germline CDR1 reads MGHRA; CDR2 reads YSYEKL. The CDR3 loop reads CASSLYGTRREPQHF.

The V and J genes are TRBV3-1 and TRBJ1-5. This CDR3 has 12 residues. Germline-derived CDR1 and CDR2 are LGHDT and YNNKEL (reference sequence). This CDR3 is CASSQADRPQHF.

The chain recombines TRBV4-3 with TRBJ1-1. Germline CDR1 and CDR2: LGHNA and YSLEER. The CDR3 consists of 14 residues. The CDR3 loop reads CASSPGERNTEAFF.

CDR3 region: CASSKKLGGGYNEQFF. V and J are TRBV21-1 and TRBJ2-1; checking the TCRdb D call of TRBD1 is not possible without DNA. TRBV21-1 is annotated as a pseudogene. This CDR3 is 16 amino acids long.

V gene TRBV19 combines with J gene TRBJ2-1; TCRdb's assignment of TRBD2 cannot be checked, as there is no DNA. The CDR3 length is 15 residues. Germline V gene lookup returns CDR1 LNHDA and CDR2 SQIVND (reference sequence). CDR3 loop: CASSTRSAGYNEQFF.

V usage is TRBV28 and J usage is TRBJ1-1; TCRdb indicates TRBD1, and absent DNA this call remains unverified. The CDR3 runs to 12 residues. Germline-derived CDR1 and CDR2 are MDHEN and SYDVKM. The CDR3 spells CASRMTGTEAFF. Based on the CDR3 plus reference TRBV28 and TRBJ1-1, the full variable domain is DVKVTQSSRYLVKRTGEKVFLECVQDMDHENMFWYRQDPGLGLRLIYFSYDVKMKEKGDIPEGYSVSREKKERFSLILESASTNQTSMYLCASRMTGTEAFFGQGTRLTVV.

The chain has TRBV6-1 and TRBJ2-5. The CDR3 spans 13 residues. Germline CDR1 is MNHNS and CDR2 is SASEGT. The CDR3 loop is CASSVGIGETQYF.